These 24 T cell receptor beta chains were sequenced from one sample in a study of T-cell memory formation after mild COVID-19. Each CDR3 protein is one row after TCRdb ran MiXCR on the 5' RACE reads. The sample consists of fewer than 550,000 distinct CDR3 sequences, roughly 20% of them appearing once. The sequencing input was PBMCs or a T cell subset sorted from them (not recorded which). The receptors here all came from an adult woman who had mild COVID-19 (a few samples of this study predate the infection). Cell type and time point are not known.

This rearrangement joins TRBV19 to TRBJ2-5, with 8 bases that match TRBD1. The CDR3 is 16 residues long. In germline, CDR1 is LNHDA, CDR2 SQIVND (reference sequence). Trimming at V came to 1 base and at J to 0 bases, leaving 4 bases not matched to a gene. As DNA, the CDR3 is TGTGCCAGTAGTATAGGGGGGACAGGATACCAAGAGACCCAGTACTTC. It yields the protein CASSIGGTGYQETQYF.

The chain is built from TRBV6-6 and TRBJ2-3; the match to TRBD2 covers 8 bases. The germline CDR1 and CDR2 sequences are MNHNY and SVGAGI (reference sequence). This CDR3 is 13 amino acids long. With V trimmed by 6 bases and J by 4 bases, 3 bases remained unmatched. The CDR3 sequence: CASSGRAPDTQYF. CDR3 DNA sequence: TGTGCCAGCAGCGGGAGGGCCCCAGATACGCAGTATTTT.

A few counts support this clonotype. This CDR3 reads CASSFRPVGTAAGEKLFF. Here the CDR3 DNA reads TGTGCCAGCAGCTTCCGGCCGGTGGGGACAGCCGCGGGCGAAAAACTGTTTTTT. The chain employs TRBV11-2 and TRBJ1-4, with 7 bases lining up with TRBD1. Looked up from germline, CDR1 is SGHAT and CDR2 is FQNNGV. This CDR3 is 18 amino acids long. V was pared by 3 bases and J by 8 bases, with 18 bases of the junction left unmatched.

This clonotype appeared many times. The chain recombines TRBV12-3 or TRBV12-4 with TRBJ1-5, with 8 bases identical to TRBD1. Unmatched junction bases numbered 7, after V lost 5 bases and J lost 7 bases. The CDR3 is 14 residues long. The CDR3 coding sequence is TGTGCCAGCAGTCCAAGACAGGGGAAACAGCCCCAGCATTTT. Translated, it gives CASSPRQGKQPQHF.

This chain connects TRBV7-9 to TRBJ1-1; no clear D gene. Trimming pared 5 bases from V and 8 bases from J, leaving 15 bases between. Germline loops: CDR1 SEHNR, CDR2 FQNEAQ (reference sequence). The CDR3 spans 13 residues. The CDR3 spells CASSPKWAEEAFF. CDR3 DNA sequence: TGTGCCAGCAGCCCAAAATGGGCAGAAGAAGCTTTCTTT.

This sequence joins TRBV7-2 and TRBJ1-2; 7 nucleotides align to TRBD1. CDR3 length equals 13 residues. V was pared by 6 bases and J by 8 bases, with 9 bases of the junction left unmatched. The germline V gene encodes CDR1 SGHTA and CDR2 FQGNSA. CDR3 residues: CASRLKGAGGYTF. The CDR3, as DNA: TGTGCCAGCAGACTGAAGGGGGCTGGAGGCTACACCTTC.

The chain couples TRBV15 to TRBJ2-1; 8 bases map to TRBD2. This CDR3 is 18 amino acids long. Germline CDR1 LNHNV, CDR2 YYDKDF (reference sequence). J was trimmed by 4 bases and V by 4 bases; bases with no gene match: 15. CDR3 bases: TGTGCCACCAGCAAAAGAAGCAGTAGGGCTAGCGGGTACAATGAGCAGTTCTTC. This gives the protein CATSKRSSRASGYNEQFF. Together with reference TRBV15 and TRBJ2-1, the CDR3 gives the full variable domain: DAMVIQNPRYQVTQFGKPVTLSCSQTLNHNVMYWYQQKSSQAPKLLFHYYDKDFNNEADTPDNFQSRRPNTSFCFLDIRSPGLGDTAMYLCATSKRSSRASGYNEQFFGPGTRLTVL.

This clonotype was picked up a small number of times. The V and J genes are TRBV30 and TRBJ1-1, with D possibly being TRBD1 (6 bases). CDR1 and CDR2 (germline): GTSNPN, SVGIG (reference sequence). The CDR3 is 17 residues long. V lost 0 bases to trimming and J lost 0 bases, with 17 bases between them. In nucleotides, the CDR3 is TGTGCCTGGAGTGTCCCTACAGGGCGCCTCATGAACACTGAAGCTTTCTTT. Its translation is CAWSVPTGRLMNTEAFF. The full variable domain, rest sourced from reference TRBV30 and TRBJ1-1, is SQTIHQWPATLVQPVGSPLSLECTVEGTSNPNLYWYRQAAGRGLQLLFYSVGIGQISSEVPQNLSASRPQDRQFILSSKKLLLSDSGFYLCAWSVPTGRLMNTEAFFGQGTRLTVV.

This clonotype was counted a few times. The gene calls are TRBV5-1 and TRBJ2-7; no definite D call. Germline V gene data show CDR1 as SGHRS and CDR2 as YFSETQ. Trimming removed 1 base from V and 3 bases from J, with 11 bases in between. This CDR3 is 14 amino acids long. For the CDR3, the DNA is TGCGCCAGCAGCTTGAGGGATGCTAGCTACGAGCAGTACTTC. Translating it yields CASSLRDASYEQYF.

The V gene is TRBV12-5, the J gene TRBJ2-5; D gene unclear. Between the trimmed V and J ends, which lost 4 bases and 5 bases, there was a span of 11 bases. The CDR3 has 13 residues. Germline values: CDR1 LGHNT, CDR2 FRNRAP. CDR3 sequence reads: CASGWRLEETQYF. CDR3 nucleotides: TGTGCTAGTGGTTGGCGGCTAGAGGAGACCCAGTACTTC.

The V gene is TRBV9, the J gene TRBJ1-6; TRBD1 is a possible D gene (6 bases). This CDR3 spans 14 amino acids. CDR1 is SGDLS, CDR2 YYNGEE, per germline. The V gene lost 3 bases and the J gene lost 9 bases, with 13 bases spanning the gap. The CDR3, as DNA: TGTGCCAGCAGCGGATCACAGGGAGGTTCACCCCTCCACTTT. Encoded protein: CASSGSQGGSPLHF.

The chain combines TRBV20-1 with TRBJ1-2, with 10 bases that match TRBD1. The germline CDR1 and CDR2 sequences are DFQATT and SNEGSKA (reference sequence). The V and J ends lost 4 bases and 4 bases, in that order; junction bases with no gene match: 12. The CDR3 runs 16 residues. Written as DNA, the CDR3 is TGCAGTGCTACCCTTCAAGGACAGGGGGTTTCCTATGGCTACACCTTC. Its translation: CSATLQGQGVSYGYTF.

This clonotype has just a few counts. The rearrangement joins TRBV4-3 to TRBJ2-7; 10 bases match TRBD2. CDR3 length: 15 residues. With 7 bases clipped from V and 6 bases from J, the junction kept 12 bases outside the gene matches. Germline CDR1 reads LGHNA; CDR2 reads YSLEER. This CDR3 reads CASTSHLAGDGEQYF. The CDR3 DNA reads TGCGCCAGCACCTCTCATCTAGCGGGAGACGGCGAGCAGTACTTC.

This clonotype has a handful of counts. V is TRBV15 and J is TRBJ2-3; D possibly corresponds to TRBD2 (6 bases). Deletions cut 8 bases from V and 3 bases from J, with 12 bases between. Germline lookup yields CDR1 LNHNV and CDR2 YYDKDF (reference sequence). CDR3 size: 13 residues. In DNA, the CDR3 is TGTGCCACCTCCAGGGACTTTACAGATACGCAGTATTTT. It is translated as CATSRDFTDTQYF.

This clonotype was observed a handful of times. This CDR3 is CASSFTGGTYNEQFF. CDR3 DNA: TGCGCCAGCAGCTTTACAGGGGGAACCTACAATGAGCAGTTCTTC. The V gene is TRBV5-1, the J gene TRBJ2-1, with 8 positions matching TRBD1. CDR1 and CDR2 from the germline V gene are SGHRS and YFSETQ. The CDR3 spans 15 residues. J was trimmed by 2 bases and V by 2 bases; bases with no gene match: 3. Drawing the rest from reference TRBV5-1 and TRBJ2-1, the complete variable domain is KAGVTQTPRYLIKTRGQQVTLSCSPISGHRSVSWYQQTPGQGLQFLFEYFSETQRNKGNFPGRFSGRQFSNSRSEMNVSTLELGDSALYLCASSFTGGTYNEQFFGPGTRLTVL.

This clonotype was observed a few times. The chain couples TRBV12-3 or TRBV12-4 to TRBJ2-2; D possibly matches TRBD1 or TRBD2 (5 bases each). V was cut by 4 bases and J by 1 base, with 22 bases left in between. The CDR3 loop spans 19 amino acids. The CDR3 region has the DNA TGTGCCAGCAGTTCCCAATTTAGGGCCAGGGAGAGGAACACCGGGGAGCTGTTTTTT. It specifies CASSSQFRARERNTGELFF.

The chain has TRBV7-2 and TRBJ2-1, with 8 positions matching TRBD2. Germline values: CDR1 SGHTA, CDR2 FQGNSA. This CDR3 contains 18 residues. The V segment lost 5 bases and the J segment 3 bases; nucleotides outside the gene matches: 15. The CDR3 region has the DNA TGTGCCAGCAGCCGAGACTTCCCCCAAAGCGGGAGCTACAATGAGCAGTTCTTC. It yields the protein CASSRDFPQSGSYNEQFF.

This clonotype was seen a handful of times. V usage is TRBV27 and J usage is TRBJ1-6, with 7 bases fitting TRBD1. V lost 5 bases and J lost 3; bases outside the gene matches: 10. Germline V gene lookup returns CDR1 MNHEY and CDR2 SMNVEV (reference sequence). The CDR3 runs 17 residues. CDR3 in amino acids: CASSTWTGPYYNSPLHF. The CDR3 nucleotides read TGTGCCAGCAGTACCTGGACAGGCCCATACTATAATTCACCCCTCCACTTT.

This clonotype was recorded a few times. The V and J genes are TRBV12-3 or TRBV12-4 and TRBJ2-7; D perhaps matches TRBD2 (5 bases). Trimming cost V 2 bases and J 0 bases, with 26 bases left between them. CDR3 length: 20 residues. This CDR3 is CASSLRMRAHCLKFSYEQYF. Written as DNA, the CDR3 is TGTGCCAGCAGTTTAAGGATGAGGGCTCATTGCCTTAAGTTCTCCTACGAGCAGTACTTC.

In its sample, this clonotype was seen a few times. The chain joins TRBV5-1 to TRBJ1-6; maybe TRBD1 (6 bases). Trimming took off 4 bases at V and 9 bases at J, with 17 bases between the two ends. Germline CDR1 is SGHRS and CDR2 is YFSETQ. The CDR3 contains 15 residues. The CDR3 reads CASSMVQGGGSPLHF. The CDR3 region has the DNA TGCGCCAGCAGCATGGTACAGGGCGGGGGTTCACCCCTCCACTTT.

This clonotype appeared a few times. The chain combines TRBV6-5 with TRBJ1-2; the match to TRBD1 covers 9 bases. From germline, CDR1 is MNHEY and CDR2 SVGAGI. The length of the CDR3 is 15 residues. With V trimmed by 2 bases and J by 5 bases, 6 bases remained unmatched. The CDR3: CASSYPTGGTYGYTF. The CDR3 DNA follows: TGTGCCAGCAGTTACCCGACAGGGGGGACTTATGGCTACACCTTC.

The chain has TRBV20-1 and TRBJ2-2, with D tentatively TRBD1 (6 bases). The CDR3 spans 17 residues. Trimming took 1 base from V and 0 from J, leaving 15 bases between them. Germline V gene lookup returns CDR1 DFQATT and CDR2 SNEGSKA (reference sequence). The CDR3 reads CSARGNRVPANTGELFF. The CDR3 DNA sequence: TGCAGTGCTAGAGGAAACAGGGTACCCGCGAACACCGGGGAGCTGTTTTTT.

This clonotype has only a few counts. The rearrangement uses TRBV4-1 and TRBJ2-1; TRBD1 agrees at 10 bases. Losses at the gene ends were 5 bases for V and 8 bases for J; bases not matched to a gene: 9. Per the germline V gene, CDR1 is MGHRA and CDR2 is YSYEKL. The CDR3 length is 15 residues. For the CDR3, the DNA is TGCGCCAGCAGCAGACCGGGACAGGGGAGGGATGAGCAGTTCTTC. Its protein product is CASSRPGQGRDEQFF.

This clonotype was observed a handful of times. Written as DNA, the CDR3 is TGTGCCAGCATTAAACCGGGACTAGATACCGGGGAGCTGTTTTTT. Translated, it gives CASIKPGLDTGELFF. The genes are TRBV6-6 and TRBJ2-2; 8 nucleotides line up with TRBD2. V lost 7 bases to trimming and J lost 5 bases; unmatched junction nucleotides: 9. The CDR3 has 15 residues. Per germline, CDR1 MNHNY and CDR2 SVGAGI (reference sequence).